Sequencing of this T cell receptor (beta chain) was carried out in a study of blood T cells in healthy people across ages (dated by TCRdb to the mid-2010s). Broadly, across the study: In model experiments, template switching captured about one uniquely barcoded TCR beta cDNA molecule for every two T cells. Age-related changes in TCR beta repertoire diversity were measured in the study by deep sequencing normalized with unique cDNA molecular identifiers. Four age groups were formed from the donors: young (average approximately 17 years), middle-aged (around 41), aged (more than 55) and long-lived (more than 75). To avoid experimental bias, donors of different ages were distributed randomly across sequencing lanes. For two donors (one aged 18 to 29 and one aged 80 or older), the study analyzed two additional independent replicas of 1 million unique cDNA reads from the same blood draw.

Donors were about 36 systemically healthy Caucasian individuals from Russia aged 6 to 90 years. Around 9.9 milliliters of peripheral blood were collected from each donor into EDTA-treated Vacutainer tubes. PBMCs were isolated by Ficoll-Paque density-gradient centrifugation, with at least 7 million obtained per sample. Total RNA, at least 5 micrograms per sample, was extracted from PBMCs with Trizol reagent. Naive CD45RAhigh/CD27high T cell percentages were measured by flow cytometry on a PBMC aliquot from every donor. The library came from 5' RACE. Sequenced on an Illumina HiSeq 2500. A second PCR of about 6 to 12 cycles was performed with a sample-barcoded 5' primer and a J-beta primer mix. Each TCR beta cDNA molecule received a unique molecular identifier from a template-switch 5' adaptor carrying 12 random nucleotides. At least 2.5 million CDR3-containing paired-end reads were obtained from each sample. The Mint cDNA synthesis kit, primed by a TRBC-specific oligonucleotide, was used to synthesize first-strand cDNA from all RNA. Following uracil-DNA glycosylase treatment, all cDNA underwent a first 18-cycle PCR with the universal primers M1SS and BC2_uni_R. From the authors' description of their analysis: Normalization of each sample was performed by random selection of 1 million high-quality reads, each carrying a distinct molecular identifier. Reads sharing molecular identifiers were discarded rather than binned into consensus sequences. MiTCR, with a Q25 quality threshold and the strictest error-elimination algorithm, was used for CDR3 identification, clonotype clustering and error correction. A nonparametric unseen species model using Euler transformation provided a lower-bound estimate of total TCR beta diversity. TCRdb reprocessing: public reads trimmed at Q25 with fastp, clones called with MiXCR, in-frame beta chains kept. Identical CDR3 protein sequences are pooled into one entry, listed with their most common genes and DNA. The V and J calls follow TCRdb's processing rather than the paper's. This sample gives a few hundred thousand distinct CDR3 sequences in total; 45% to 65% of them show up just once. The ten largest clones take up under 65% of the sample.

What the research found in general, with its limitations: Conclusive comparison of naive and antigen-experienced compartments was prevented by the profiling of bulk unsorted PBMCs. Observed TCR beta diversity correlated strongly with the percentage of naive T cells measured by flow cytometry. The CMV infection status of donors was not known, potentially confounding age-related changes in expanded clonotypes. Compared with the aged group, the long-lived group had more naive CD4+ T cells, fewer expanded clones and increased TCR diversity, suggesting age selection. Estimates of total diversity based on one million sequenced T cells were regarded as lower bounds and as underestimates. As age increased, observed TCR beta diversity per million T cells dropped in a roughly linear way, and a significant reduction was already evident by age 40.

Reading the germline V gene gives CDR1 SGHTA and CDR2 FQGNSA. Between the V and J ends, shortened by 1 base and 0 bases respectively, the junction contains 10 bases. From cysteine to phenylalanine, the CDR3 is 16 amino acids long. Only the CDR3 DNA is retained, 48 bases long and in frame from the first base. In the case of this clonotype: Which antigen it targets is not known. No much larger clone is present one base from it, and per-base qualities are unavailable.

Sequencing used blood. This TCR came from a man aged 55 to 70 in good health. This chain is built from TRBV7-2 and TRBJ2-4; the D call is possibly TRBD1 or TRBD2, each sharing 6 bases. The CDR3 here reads CASSLVGGVAKNIQYF. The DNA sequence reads TGTGCCAGCAGCTTAGTGGGGGGCGTAGCCAAAAACATTCAGTACTTC.